The 27 T cell receptor beta chains below come from one sample, sequenced in a study of T cell responses to AZD1222 COVID-19 vaccine. Libraries were prepared by immunoSEQ multiplex PCR; TCRdb keeps only in-frame clonotypes and omits some of them. The table lists nearly 95,000 clones, 90% of them singletons, with more than 7.5% in the top ten. The material sequenced was peripheral blood, taken on day 0 of AZD1222 vaccination. The receptors derive from an adult in good health.

The chain uses TRBV5-4 and TRBJ2-1; 9 bases line up with TRBD2. Germline V gene data show CDR1 as SGHNT and CDR2 as YYREEE (reference sequence). This CDR3 has 15 residues. The V segment lost 3 bases and the J segment 7 bases; nucleotides outside the gene matches: 8. The CDR3 bases are TGTGCCAGCAGCTGGGGCGGGGGGGATATGAATGAGCAGTTCTTC. Translating gives CASSWGGGDMNEQFF.

V gene TRBV29-1 combines with J gene TRBJ1-2; TRBD1 is a possible D gene (6 bases). CDR1 is SQVTM and CDR2 is ANQGSEA in the germline V gene. The CDR3 is 12 residues long. V was clipped by 6 bases and J by 4 bases, with 12 bases between them. This CDR3 is CSVEQGGYGYTF. The CDR3 bases are TGCAGCGTCGAACAGGGTGGCTATGGCTACACCTTC.

This clone was seen a single time. CDR3 bases: TGCAGTGCTAGGTCCGATACGCAGTATTTT. Translating it yields CSARSDTQYF. The chain is built from TRBV20-1 and TRBJ2-3; no definite D call. This CDR3 contains 10 residues. Germline CDR1 and CDR2: DFQATT and SNEGSKA (reference sequence). Trimming removed 3 bases at V and 6 bases at J, with 4 bases between.

This sequence joins TRBV7-9 and TRBJ1-2, with 7 positions matching TRBD1. The CDR3 sequence is 18 residues long. V was pared by 5 bases and J by 2 bases, with 17 bases of the junction left unmatched. The germline V gene has CDR1 SEHNR and CDR2 FQNEAQ (reference sequence). As DNA, the CDR3 is TGTGCCAGCAGCCCTCCAGGGGACAGTAAAACTGGAAACTATGGCTACACCTTC. It translates to CASSPPGDSKTGNYGYTF.

This chain uses TRBV18 with TRBJ2-3; weak D call: TRBD2 (7 bases). Trimming took 0 bases from V and 0 from J, leaving 13 bases between them. Germline CDR1 reads KGHSH; CDR2 reads LQKENI. This CDR3 spans 17 amino acids. Written as DNA, the CDR3 is TGTGCCAGCTCACCACCGGTCGGGGGGCCGAGCACAGATACGCAGTATTTT. Its protein product is CASSPPVGGPSTDTQYF.

The CDR3 bases are TGTGCCAGCAGCTCTCAGACTAGCACTAATTCACCCCTCCACTTT. Residues: CASSSQTSTNSPLHF. The chain employs TRBV9 and TRBJ1-6, with D uncertain. V was shortened by 4 bases and J by 6 bases, with 14 bases between the two germline ends. The CDR3 consists of 15 residues. CDR1 SGDLS and CDR2 YYNGEE come from the germline V gene.

V usage is TRBV7-9 and J usage is TRBJ1-3; maybe TRBD1 (5 bases). The CDR3 spans 15 residues. Germline values: CDR1 SEHNR, CDR2 FQNEAQ (reference sequence). Trimming stripped 2 bases from V and 8 bases from J, with 16 bases between. CDR3 region: CASSLIFQGSYTIYF. The CDR3 coding sequence is TGTGCCAGCAGCTTAATTTTCCAGGGCTCATACACCATATATTTT.

This chain connects TRBV24-1 to TRBJ1-5; TRBD1 agrees at 12 bases. After removal of 2 bases from V and 1 base from J, the junction contained 11 bases not matched to a gene. The CDR3 is 20 residues long. CDR1 is KGHDR, CDR2 SFDVKD, per germline. The CDR3 sequence is CATSDSRSPGQGASNQPQHF. The CDR3 DNA reads TGTGCCACCAGTGATTCCCGATCTCCGGGACAGGGGGCAAGCAATCAGCCCCAGCATTTT.

The gene calls are TRBV30 and TRBJ1-5, with TRBD1 as a possible D gene (5 bases). Trimming removed 0 bases at V and 6 bases at J, with 15 bases between. CDR1 and CDR2 (germline): GTSNPN, SVGIG (reference sequence). This CDR3 has 15 amino acids. This CDR3 is CAWSVLQGSAQPQHF. For the CDR3, the DNA is TGTGCCTGGAGTGTACTCCAGGGATCCGCTCAGCCCCAGCATTTT.

The chain links TRBV9 to TRBJ1-1; the D gene is possibly TRBD1 (5 bases). In germline, CDR1 is SGDLS, CDR2 YYNGEE. V was pared by 4 bases and J by 1 base, with 11 bases between. The CDR3 is 14 amino acids. As DNA, the CDR3 is TGTGCCAGCAGCTCAATCGGGGGGAACACTGAAGCTTTCTTT. This sequence encodes CASSSIGGNTEAFF.

The rearrangement links TRBV25-1 to TRBJ2-2, with TRBD2 matching 7 bases. The CDR3 length is 16 residues. Germline-derived CDR1 and CDR2 are MGHDK and SYGVNS. V lost 5 bases to trimming and J lost 2 bases; unmatched junction nucleotides: 8. For the CDR3, the DNA is TGTGCCAGCAGTCCGAGCCGGACTAGAAACACCGGGGAGCTGTTTTTT. As protein: CASSPSRTRNTGELFF. Using reference TRBV25-1 and TRBJ2-2 for the parts outside the CDR3, the full variable domain is EADIYQTPRYLVIGTGKKITLECSQTMGHDKMYWYQQDPGMELHLIHYSYGVNSTEKGDLSSESTVSRIRTEHFPLTLESARPSHTSQYLCASSPSRTRNTGELFFGEGSRLTVL.

The sample holds one count of this clone. The rearrangement joins TRBV6-1 to TRBJ1-5; TRBD1 matches 7 bases. CDR1 and CDR2 (germline): MNHNS, SASEGT. The CDR3 covers 16 residues. Trimming removed 2 bases from V and 2 bases from J; junction bases left unmatched: 6. The CDR3 DNA reads TGTGCCAGCAGTGAAAAAAGACAGGGAGGCAATCAGCCCCAGCATTTT. Its translation is CASSEKRQGGNQPQHF.

This clone occurred once. This rearrangement joins TRBV6-5 to TRBJ2-3, with D uncertain. The germline V gene encodes CDR1 MNHEY and CDR2 SVGAGI. Trimming removed 10 bases from V and 7 bases from J, with 9 bases in between. The CDR3 is made up of 10 amino acids. Written as DNA, the CDR3 is TGTGCCACCTTCTCCCATACGCAGTATTTT. The encoded protein is CATFSHTQYF.

V gene TRBV7-2 combines with J gene TRBJ1-2; TRBD1 is a possible D gene (5 bases). The germline V gene has CDR1 SGHTA and CDR2 FQGNSA. Trimming took 0 bases from V and 4 from J, leaving 9 bases between them. This CDR3 has 14 residues. The CDR3 DNA reads as TGTGCCAGCAGCTTAGCCCAAACAGGCTATGGCTACACCTTC. Its protein product is CASSLAQTGYGYTF. The full variable domain, in which reference TRBV7-2 and TRBJ1-2 provide the parts outside the CDR3, is GAGVSQSPSNKVTEKGKDVELRCDPISGHTALYWYRQSLGQGLEFLIYFQGNSAPDKSGLPSDRFSAERTGGSVSTLTIQRTQQEDSAVYLCASSLAQTGYGYTFGSGTRLTVV.

This clone has just one count. This rearrangement joins TRBV5-4 to TRBJ2-1; TRBD2 agrees at 10 bases. J was trimmed by 7 bases and V by 0 bases; bases with no gene match: 7. The CDR3 extends over 16 amino acids. CDR1 is SGHNT, CDR2 YYREEE, per germline (reference sequence). The CDR3 is CASSLGMGLATNEQFF. CDR3 nucleotide sequence: TGTGCCAGCAGCTTGGGAATGGGACTAGCGACTAATGAGCAGTTCTTC. Full variable domain (missing parts from reference TRBV5-4 and TRBJ2-1): ETGVTQSPTHLIKTRGQQVTLRCSSQSGHNTVSWYQQALGQGPQFIFQYYREEENGRGNFPPRFSGLQFPNYSSELNVNALELDDSALYLCASSLGMGLATNEQFFGPGTRLTVL.

The V and J genes are TRBV5-1 and TRBJ1-4, with a weak D call TRBD1 (6 bases). Per the germline V gene, CDR1 is SGHRS and CDR2 is YFSETQ. CDR3 length: 14 residues. Between the trimmed V and J ends, which lost 4 bases and 17 bases, there was a span of 24 bases. CDR3 sequence (DNA): TGCGCCAGCAGCCAGAACCCCTCGACAGGCCATCCTTTTTTT. Translating gives CASSQNPSTGHPFF.

The chain couples TRBV5-1 to TRBJ2-3; no clear D gene. V was shortened by 2 bases and J by 2 bases, with 6 bases between the two germline ends. The CDR3 spans 13 residues. CDR1 and CDR2 (germline): SGHRS, YFSETQ. CDR3 coding DNA: TGCGCCAGCAGCTTTAAGACCACAGATACGCAGTATTTT. Translated, it gives CASSFKTTDTQYF.

This chain links TRBV27 with TRBJ1-1; D ambiguous. CDR3 length equals 14 residues. Germline CDR1 reads MNHEY; CDR2 reads SMNVEV (reference sequence). With 2 bases removed from V and 1 base from J, the gap between germline ends came to 8 bases. The CDR3 DNA sequence: TGTGCCAGCAGTTTAGAACGGAAGAACACTGAAGCTTTCTTT. It encodes CASSLERKNTEAFF.

There are a few counts of this clone. The CDR3, as DNA: TGTGCCAGCAGGTTGTGGGGCAGCTTTAGCAATCAGCCCCAGCATTTT. The encoded protein is CASRLWGSFSNQPQHF. V and J are TRBV27 and TRBJ1-5, with a weak D call TRBD1 (5 bases). Germline V CDR1 and CDR2: MNHEY, SMNVEV (reference sequence). V lost 6 bases and J 0 bases, leaving 15 bases between the germline ends. The CDR3 has 16 amino acids.

V and J are TRBV18 and TRBJ2-7; D remains unclear. The V end was cut by 3 bases, the J end by 0 bases, with 6 bases between. Germline CDR1 KGHSH, CDR2 LQKENI. This CDR3 has 13 amino acids. Written as DNA, the CDR3 is TGTGCCAGCTCACCCCCCGACTCCTACGAGCAGTACTTC. It is translated as CASSPPDSYEQYF.

This clone occurred once. The chain links TRBV15 to TRBJ1-2; D may be TRBD1 (5 bases). Trimming shortened V by 0 bases and J by 9 bases, and 14 bases separated the two germline ends. In germline, CDR1 is LNHNV, CDR2 YYDKDF (reference sequence). CDR3 length equals 14 residues. The CDR3 region is CATSRDPGRVSYTF. DNA for the CDR3: TGTGCCACCAGCAGAGATCCCGGCAGGGTCAGCTACACCTTC. The entire variable domain, with the rest obtained from reference TRBV15 and TRBJ1-2, is as follows: DAMVIQNPRYQVTQFGKPVTLSCSQTLNHNVMYWYQQKSSQAPKLLFHYYDKDFNNEADTPDNFQSRRPNTSFCFLDIRSPGLGDTAMYLCATSRDPGRVSYTFGSGTRLTVV.

Here the CDR3 reads CSVARGLANTEAFF. DNA for the CDR3: TGCAGCGTTGCCCGCGGACTCGCGAACACTGAAGCTTTCTTT. This chain links TRBV29-1 with TRBJ1-1; D unclear. In germline, CDR1 is SQVTM, CDR2 ANQGSEA. The CDR3 totals 14 residues. Trimming shortened V by 4 bases and J by 1 base, and 13 bases separated the two germline ends.

This chain uses TRBV12-3 or TRBV12-4 with TRBJ1-2; D is possibly TRBD1 (5 bases). V dropped 3 bases and J dropped 0 bases, with 5 bases sitting between them. CDR3 size: 13 residues. The CDR3 is CASSLGANYGYTF. In DNA, the CDR3 is TGTGCCAGCAGTTTGGGGGCTAACTATGGCTACACCTTC.

The chain carries TRBV6-5 and TRBJ2-7, with TRBD1 matching over 7 bases. Germline loops: CDR1 MNHEY, CDR2 SVGAGI. The CDR3 is 14 residues long. Trimming removed 2 bases from V and 2 bases from J; junction bases left unmatched: 3. The DNA of the CDR3 is TGTGCCAGCAGTTACAACAGGGGTGCCTACGAGCAGTACTTC. This gives the protein CASSYNRGAYEQYF.

The CDR3 region has the DNA TGTGCCAGCAGCTTGGTTACAGGGAGAGGCAATCAGCCCCAGCATTTT. The encoded protein is CASSLVTGRGNQPQHF. The chain uses TRBV5-5 and TRBJ1-5; perhaps TRBD1 as D (6 bases). The V end lost 0 bases, the J end lost 2 bases, and 12 bases lay between the germline ends. Germline V gene sequence: CDR1 SGHKS, CDR2 YYEKEE (reference sequence). This CDR3 region has 16 residues.

This chain joins TRBV27 and TRBJ1-5; 10 bases line up with TRBD1. J gave up 6 bases and V 6 bases, and 8 bases lay outside the gene matches. The CDR3 spans 15 residues. Germline assignment: CDR1 MNHEY and CDR2 SMNVEV (reference sequence). CDR3 sequence (DNA): TGTGCCAGCAGATCGTCCCGGGACAGGGGTCAGCCCCAGCATTTT. It translates to CASRSSRDRGQPQHF.

The chain recombines TRBV7-2 with TRBJ1-5; no clear D gene. V was clipped by 0 bases and J by 6 bases, with 3 bases between them. The germline V gene encodes CDR1 SGHTA and CDR2 FQGNSA. The CDR3 length is 12 residues. DNA of the CDR3: TGTGCCAGCAGCTTAGCCTCTCAGCCCCAGCATTTT. This gives the protein CASSLASQPQHF.